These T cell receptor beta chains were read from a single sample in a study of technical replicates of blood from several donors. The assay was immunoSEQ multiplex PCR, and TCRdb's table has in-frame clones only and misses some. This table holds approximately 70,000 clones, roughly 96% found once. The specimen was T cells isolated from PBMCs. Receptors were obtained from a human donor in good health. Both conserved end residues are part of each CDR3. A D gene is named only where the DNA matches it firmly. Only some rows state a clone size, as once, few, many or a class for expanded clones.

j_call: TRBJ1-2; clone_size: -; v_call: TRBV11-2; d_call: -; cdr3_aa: CASSPTRRENYGYTF; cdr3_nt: TGTGCCAGCAGCCCCACTCGGAGGGAGAACTATGGCTACACCTTC
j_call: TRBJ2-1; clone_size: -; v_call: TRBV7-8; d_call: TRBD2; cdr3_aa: CASSFRGGGPTNLMYNEQFF; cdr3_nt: TGTGCCAGCAGCTTCAGGGGCGGGGGGCCTACCAACCTAATGTACAATGAGCAGTTCTTC
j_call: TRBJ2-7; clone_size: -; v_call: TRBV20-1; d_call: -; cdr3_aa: CSARDLDEQYF; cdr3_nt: TGCAGTGCTAGAGATCTTGACGAGCAGTACTTC
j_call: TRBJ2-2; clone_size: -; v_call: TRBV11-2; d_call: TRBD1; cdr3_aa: CASSLGGPGGEYTGELFF; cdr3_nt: TGTGCCAGCAGCTTAGGGGGCCCAGGGGGCGAGTACACCGGGGAGCTGTTTTTT
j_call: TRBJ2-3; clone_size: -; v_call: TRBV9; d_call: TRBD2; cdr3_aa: CASSVGLAGGTDTQYF; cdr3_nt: TGTGCCAGCAGCGTAGGACTAGCGGGGGGGACAGATACGCAGTATTTT
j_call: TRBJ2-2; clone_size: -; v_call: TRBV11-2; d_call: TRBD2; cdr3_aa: CASSLGTSGRGTGELFF; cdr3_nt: TGTGCCAGCAGCTTAGGGACTAGCGGGAGAGGGACCGGGGAGCTGTTTTTT
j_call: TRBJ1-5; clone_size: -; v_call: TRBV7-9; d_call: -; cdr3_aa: CASSLVADNQPQHF; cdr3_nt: TGTGCCAGCAGCTTAGTAGCGGACAATCAGCCCCAGCATTTT
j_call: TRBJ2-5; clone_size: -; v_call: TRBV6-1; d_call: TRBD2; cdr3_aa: CASSGGLVETQYF; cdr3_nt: TGTGCCAGCAGTGGCGGACTAGTAGAGACCCAGTACTTC
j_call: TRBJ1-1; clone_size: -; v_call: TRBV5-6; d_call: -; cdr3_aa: CASSLRTGEAFF; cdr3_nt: TGTGCCAGCAGCTTGCGTACAGGTGAAGCTTTCTTT
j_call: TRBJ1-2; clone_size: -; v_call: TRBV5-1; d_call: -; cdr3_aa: CASRPDSYGYTF; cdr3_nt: TGCGCCAGCAGACCGGACAGCTATGGCTACACCTTC
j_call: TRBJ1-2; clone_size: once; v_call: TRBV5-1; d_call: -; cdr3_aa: CASSLAPGIGTYGYTF; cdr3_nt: TGCGCCAGCAGCTTGGCCCCAGGTATCGGAACCTATGGCTACACCTTC
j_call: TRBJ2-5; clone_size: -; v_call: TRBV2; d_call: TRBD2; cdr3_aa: CASTGTSGSREETQYF; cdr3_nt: TGTGCCAGCACCGGGACTAGCGGGAGTAGGGAAGAGACCCAGTACTTC
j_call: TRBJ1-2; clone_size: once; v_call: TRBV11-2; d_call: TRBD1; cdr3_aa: CASSRPGTGIYGYTF; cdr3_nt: TGTGCCAGCAGTCGTCCCGGGACAGGGATTTACGGCTACACCTTC
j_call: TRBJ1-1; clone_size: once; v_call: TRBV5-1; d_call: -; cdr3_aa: CASSLAPGNTEAFF; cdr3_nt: TGCGCCAGCAGCTTGGCCCCGGGAAACACTGAAGCTTTCTTT
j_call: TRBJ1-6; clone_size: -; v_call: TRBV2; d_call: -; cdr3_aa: CASGSGGVNSPLHF; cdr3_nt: TGTGCCAGCGGGTCGGGGGGAGTTAATTCACCCCTCCACTTT
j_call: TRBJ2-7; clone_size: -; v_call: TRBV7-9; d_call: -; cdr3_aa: CASSPPTSGEQYF; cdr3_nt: TGTGCCAGCAGCCCTCCGACGTCAGGCGAGCAGTACTTC
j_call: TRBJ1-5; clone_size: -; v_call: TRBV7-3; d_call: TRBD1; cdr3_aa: CASSLIWQTGIEHQPQHF; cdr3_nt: TGTGCCAGCAGCTTAATATGGCAGACAGGGATCGAGCATCAGCCCCAGCATTTT
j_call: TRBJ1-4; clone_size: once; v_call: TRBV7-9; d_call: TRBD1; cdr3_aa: CASSLGQGGEKLFF; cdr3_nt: TGTGCCAGCAGCTTGGGACAGGGCGGTGAAAAACTGTTTTTT
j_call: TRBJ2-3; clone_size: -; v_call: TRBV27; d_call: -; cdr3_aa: CASSLSGVTDTQYF; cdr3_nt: TGTGCCAGCAGTTTGTCAGGTGTCACAGATACGCAGTATTTT
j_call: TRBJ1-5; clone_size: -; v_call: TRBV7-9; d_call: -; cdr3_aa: CASSSSGFVGQPQHF; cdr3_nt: TGTGCCAGCAGCTCCTCGGGGTTCGTCGGTCAGCCCCAGCATTTT
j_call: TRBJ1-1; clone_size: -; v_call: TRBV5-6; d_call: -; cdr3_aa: CASSFQGPEQAFF; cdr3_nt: TGTGCCAGCAGCTTCCAGGGCCCCGAACAAGCTTTCTTT
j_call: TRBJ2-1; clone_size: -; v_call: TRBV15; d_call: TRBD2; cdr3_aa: CATSRGLAGEQFF; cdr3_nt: TGTGCCACCAGCAGGGGACTAGCTGGTGAGCAGTTCTTC
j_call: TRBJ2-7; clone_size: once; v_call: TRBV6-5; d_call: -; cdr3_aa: CASSFRTGHEQYF; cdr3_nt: TGTGCCAGCAGTTTCCGAACGGGTCACGAGCAGTACTTC
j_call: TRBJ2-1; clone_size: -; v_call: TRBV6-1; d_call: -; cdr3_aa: CASSEASGWEYNEQFF; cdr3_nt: TGTGCCAGCAGTGAGGCCTCCGGTTGGGAGTACAATGAGCAGTTCTTC
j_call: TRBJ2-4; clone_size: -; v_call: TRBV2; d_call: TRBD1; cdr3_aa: CASSDRGLAKNIQYF; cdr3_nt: TGTGCCAGCAGTGACAGGGGGCTCGCCAAAAACATTCAGTACTTC
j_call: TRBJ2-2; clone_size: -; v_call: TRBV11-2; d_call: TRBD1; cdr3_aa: CASSNGQGRGGELFF; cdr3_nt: TGTGCCAGCAGCAACGGACAGGGTAGAGGCGGGGAGCTGTTTTTT
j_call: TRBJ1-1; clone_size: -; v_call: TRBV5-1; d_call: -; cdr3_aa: CASSLGVGAFF; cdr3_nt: TGCGCCAGCAGCTTGGGGGTGGGCGCTTTCTTT
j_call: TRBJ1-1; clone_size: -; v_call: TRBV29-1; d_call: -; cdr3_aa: CSVEAQGYTEAFF; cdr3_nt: TGCAGCGTTGAGGCACAGGGCTACACTGAAGCTTTCTTT
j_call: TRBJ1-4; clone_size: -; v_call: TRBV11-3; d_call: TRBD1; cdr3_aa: CASSLVQGASLYEANEKLFF; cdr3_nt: TGTGCCAGCAGCTTAGTGCAGGGGGCGAGTCTCTATGAAGCTAATGAAAAACTGTTTTTT